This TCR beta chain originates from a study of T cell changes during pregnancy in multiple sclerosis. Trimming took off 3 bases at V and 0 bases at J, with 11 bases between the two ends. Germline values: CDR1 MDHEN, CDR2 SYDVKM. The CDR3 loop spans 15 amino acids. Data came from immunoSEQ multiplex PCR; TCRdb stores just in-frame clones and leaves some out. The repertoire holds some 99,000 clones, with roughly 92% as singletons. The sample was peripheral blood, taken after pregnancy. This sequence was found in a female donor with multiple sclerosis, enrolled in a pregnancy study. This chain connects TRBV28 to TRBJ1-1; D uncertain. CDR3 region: CASSFGRRMNTEAFF. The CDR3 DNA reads TGTGCCAGCAGTTTTGGTCGGCGGATGAACACTGAAGCTTTCTTT. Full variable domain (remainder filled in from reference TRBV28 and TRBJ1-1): DVKVTQSSRYLVKRTGEKVFLECVQDMDHENMFWYRQDPGLGLRLIYFSYDVKMKEKGDIPEGYSVSREKKERFSLILESASTNQTSMYLCASSFGRRMNTEAFFGQGTRLTVV.